What follows is one TCR beta chain and its context. The specificity of this receptor is unknown. The record has no base qualities; no much larger clone is one base away. The CDR3 regions of human TCRbeta chains were analyzed by immunosequencing. As for the original processing: TCRs in the repertoires were compared against a reference library of SARS-CoV-2-specific TCRs that had been generated with the MIRA antigen-specificity platform. Breadth was defined as the fraction of unique TCRs that were SARS-CoV-2-associated, and depth was defined as the fraction of total T cells that were SARS-CoV-2-associated. Using the MIRA data, each spike-specific TCR was assigned both to the spike region to which the TCR was reactive and to a CD4 or CD8 class. Log10-transformed breadth and depth values were compared by one-way ANOVA with Sidak's multiple comparisons tests. Held by TCRdb, this immuneACCESS table contains in-frame sequences only and omits some clones. Under half of the omission traces to an unresolved V gene where checked; the cause of the rest is unknown. From that table come the V and J calls and clone size; the DNA was used to work out D and trimming. Counted in this sample were 52,000 or so clones; approximately 84% of them appeared once. The ten largest clones represent 25% to 30% of the sample.

Read against the paper, the sample's time point label means: baseline before first vaccination. Vaccinee samples were obtained from the UK trials COV001 and COV002, which included a single-blind randomized controlled phase 2/3 trial of AZD1222 (ChAdOx1 nCoV-19) in healthy adults. For TCRbeta chain sequencing, PBMC samples from trial participants were taken at day 0 and at day 28 after the second dose. These data come from a study of T cell responses to AZD1222 COVID-19 vaccine (dated by TCRdb to about 2021). Describing the broader study: AZD1222 recipients whose second dose came at about 4 weeks and those whose second dose came at about 12 weeks were combined into one group, since spike-specific TCR depth and breadth did not differ between the two schedules. A total of approximately 250 trial participants underwent TCR sequencing, of whom approximately 200 had received two doses of AZD1222 and around 25 had received two doses of the MenACWY control vaccine. Enrollment into the trials was organized by age into subgroups of 18-55, 56-69 and 70-plus years, and those subgroups contained roughly 150, 30 and 60 TCR-sequenced participants, respectively. General findings and caveats noted by the study authors: Only a handful of AZD1222 recipients were SARS-CoV-2 seropositive at baseline, limiting conclusions about previously exposed vaccinees. Participants were mostly white British and included more females than males, and it was suggested by the authors that clonal diversity may have been underestimated. Because no samples from the day 14 peak response were available, repertoires could be characterized only after the peak T cell response. Epitopes outside the regions mutated in the B.1.351 and B.1.1.7 variants were reportedly recognized by nearly half of the unique spike-specific TCRs. Spike-specific TCR breadth and depth rose significantly after two AZD1222 doses compared with day 0 and with MenACWY recipients. The 56-69-year group was small, and its depth increase did not reach significance, likely because of low power. The vaccine-associated CD4 TCRs covered the entire spike protein, and the dominant responses fell in regions 160-218 and 743-854.

Relative to germline, V is 4 bases shorter and J is 3 bases shorter, with 10 bases between their ends. The germline V gene (reference sequence) provides CDR1 LNHDA and CDR2 SQIVND. The CDR3 starts with the cysteine, ends with the phenylalanine, and has 14 residues. Solely the CDR3 DNA is kept, with 42 bases framed from the first base. Sequencing was performed on peripheral blood, taken on day 0 of AZD1222 vaccination. The chain uses TRBV19 and TRBJ1-5, with no confident D gene call. The receptor's source is an adult in good health. The nucleotide sequence is given as TGTGCCAGTAGTACCCACAGTAACAATCAGCCCCAGCATTTT. It translates as CASSTHSNNQPQHF.